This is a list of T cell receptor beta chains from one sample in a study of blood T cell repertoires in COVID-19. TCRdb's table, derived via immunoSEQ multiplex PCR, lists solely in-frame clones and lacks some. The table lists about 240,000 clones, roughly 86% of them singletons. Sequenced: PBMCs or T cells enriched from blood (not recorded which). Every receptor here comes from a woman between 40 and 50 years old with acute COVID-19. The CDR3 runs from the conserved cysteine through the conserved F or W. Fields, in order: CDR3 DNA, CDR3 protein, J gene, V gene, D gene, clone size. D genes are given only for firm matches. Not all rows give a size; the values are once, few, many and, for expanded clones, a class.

CDR3 DNA: TGTGCCAGCAGCAGCAGGACTGAAGCCTACGAGCAGTACTTC
CDR3 protein: CASSSRTEAYEQYF
J gene: TRBJ2-7
V gene: TRBV11-3
D gene: .
clone size: .

CDR3 DNA: TGTGCCAGCAGCTCGAGGACAGGGGGTTACTACGAGCAGTACTTC
CDR3 protein: CASSSRTGGYYEQYF
J gene: TRBJ2-7
V gene: TRBV7-9
D gene: TRBD1
clone size: .

CDR3 DNA: TGTGCCAGCTCACCGGGACTAGCTCAAGAGACCCAGTACTTC
CDR3 protein: CASSPGLAQETQYF
J gene: TRBJ2-5
V gene: TRBV18
D gene: TRBD2
clone size: .

CDR3 DNA: TGTGCCAGCTCACCCGGGACAGGGGAGATCACTGAAGCTTTCTTT
CDR3 protein: CASSPGTGEITEAFF
J gene: TRBJ1-1
V gene: TRBV18
D gene: TRBD1
clone size: .

CDR3 DNA: TGTGCCAGCAGCCCCTGGGGACAGGGAAGGGGTGAGCAGTTCTTC
CDR3 protein: CASSPWGQGRGEQFF
J gene: TRBJ2-1
V gene: TRBV7-9
D gene: TRBD1
clone size: .

CDR3 DNA: TGTGCCAGCAGCCAAGAGCTTAGCGGGAGCTCCTACGAGCAGTACTTC
CDR3 protein: CASSQELSGSSYEQYF
J gene: TRBJ2-7
V gene: TRBV4-2
D gene: TRBD2
clone size: .

CDR3 DNA: TGCGCCAGCAGCTTGGAATTTCGGGACAGAGCCTACGAGCAGTACTTC
CDR3 protein: CASSLEFRDRAYEQYF
J gene: TRBJ2-7
V gene: TRBV5-1
D gene: TRBD1
clone size: few

CDR3 DNA: TGTGCCAGCAGTGAAGGACAGGGTGCCTACGAGCAGTACTTC
CDR3 protein: CASSEGQGAYEQYF
J gene: TRBJ2-7
V gene: TRBV2
D gene: TRBD1
clone size: .

CDR3 DNA: TGTGCCAGCAGCAAGACTAGCTCGGGAGTCTTC
CDR3 protein: CASSKTSSGVF
J gene: TRBJ2-1
V gene: TRBV3-1/TRBV3-2
D gene: TRBD2
clone size: .

CDR3 DNA: TGTGCCAGCAGCTTCGGAGCGGGAGGGGCGAACACCGGGGAGCTGTTTTTT
CDR3 protein: CASSFGAGGANTGELFF
J gene: TRBJ2-2
V gene: TRBV7-9
D gene: TRBD2
clone size: once